A single sample is the source of the 6 T cell receptor beta chains below, sequenced in a study of T cell responses to AZD1222 COVID-19 vaccine. The table came from immunoSEQ multiplex PCR; TCRdb's copy has only in-frame clones and leaves some out. The table has about 95,000 clones, 85% to 90% seen once. The material was peripheral blood, obtained on day 0 of AZD1222 vaccination. Source of these receptors: an adult in good health.

This clone appeared a single time. The chain joins TRBV7-9 to TRBJ1-2; TRBD1 might be the D (5 bases). The length of the CDR3 is 15 residues. CDR1 and CDR2 from the germline V gene are SEHNR and FQNEAQ (reference sequence). V was trimmed by 0 bases and J by 0 bases, leaving 8 bases between them. The DNA for the CDR3 is TGTGCCAGCAGCTTAGCAGGGGTTACTAACTATGGCTACACCTTC. Amino acids: CASSLAGVTNYGYTF. The full variable domain, in which reference TRBV7-9 and TRBJ1-2 provide the parts outside the CDR3, is DTGVSQNPRHKITKRGQNVTFRCDPISEHNRLYWYRQTLGQGPEFLTYFQNEAQLEKSRLLSDRFSAERPKGSFSTLEIQRTEQGDSAMYLCASSLAGVTNYGYTFGSGTRLTVV.

The CDR3 DNA follows: TGTGCCAGCAGCCAAGGCGCGGGGGCCAACACCGGGGAGCTGTTTTTT. It translates to CASSQGAGANTGELFF. The chain uses TRBV4-2 and TRBJ2-2, with D possibly TRBD2 on 7 matching bases. The V gene lost 1 base and the J gene lost 2 bases, with 11 bases spanning the gap. The CDR3 consists of 16 residues. CDR1 LGHNA and CDR2 YNFKEQ come from the germline V gene.

The chain joins TRBV19 to TRBJ2-2; TRBD2 matches 12 bases. The CDR3 is 19 residues long. V dropped 3 bases and J dropped 5; count of bases not matched to a gene: 13. Per the germline V gene, CDR1 is LNHDA and CDR2 is SQIVND (reference sequence). The CDR3 region is CASSILFTGTSGRTGELFF. In DNA form, the CDR3 reads TGTGCCAGTAGTATCCTTTTTACCGGGACTAGCGGGCGAACCGGGGAGCTGTTTTTT.

The V call is TRBV7-2, the J call TRBJ2-7, with D possibly being TRBD2 (7 bases). Per the germline V gene, CDR1 is SGHTA and CDR2 is FQGNSA. The CDR3 is 15 residues long. V lost 7 bases, J lost 4 bases, and 20 bases lay in between. The CDR3 DNA follows: TGTGCCAGCACAACTAAGCGGGACAAACGGTACGAGCAGTACTTC. Its translation is CASTTKRDKRYEQYF.

The gene calls are TRBV5-1 and TRBJ2-6; D is possibly TRBD1 (6 bases). With 4 bases removed from V and 0 bases from J, the gap between germline ends came to 14 bases. The CDR3 is 17 amino acids. Per the germline V gene, CDR1 is SGHRS and CDR2 is YFSETQ. CDR3 amino acids: CASSIGQSNSGANVLTF. The CDR3 DNA is TGCGCCAGCAGCATCGGACAGAGTAACTCTGGGGCCAACGTCCTGACTTTC.

V usage is TRBV2 and J usage is TRBJ1-6; 9 bases align to TRBD1. Germline V gene lookup returns CDR1 SNHLY and CDR2 FYNNEI. The trim removed 3 bases at V and 9 bases at J, leaving 6 bases unmatched. This CDR3 contains 15 residues. The DNA for the CDR3 is TGTGCCAGCAGTGACTTACAGGGGGCCGGTTCACCCCTCCACTTT. It specifies CASSDLQGAGSPLHF.